Detailed here is one T cell receptor (beta chain). Its antigen is as yet unknown. Germline V lookup: CDR1 SGHRS, CDR2 YFSETQ. The V end lost 0 bases, the J end lost 9 bases, and 10 bases lay between the germline ends. This CDR3 has 13 residues. This sample was taken from a study of cytomegalovirus exposure and HLA in healthy donors. This PCR relied on a set of 60 Vbeta primers and 13 Jbeta primers. Only in-frame clones appear in the TCRdb table, and some are missing; sequencing was by immunoSEQ multiplex PCR. Here the sample spans about 220,000 clones, 82% being singletons. Findings and limits, study-wide: TCR sequences were mostly rare, though some public TCRs occurred in many donors. Excluded: some indistinguishable V segments such as TRBV6-2 and TRBV6-3. TCR beta V- and J-gene trimming was later associated with a missense DCLRE1C variant. DRB1 showed the most TCR associations and HLA-C the fewest in a later analysis, as rates varied by HLA locus.

The source of this sequence is a middle-aged woman in good health and CMV-seropositive. V usage is TRBV5-1 and J usage is TRBJ2-1; no firm D call. The sequenced sample was PBMCs. CDR3 sequence reads: CASSLGPSGEQFF. The CDR3 bases are TGCGCCAGCAGCTTGGGCCCGTCGGGTGAGCAGTTCTTC.